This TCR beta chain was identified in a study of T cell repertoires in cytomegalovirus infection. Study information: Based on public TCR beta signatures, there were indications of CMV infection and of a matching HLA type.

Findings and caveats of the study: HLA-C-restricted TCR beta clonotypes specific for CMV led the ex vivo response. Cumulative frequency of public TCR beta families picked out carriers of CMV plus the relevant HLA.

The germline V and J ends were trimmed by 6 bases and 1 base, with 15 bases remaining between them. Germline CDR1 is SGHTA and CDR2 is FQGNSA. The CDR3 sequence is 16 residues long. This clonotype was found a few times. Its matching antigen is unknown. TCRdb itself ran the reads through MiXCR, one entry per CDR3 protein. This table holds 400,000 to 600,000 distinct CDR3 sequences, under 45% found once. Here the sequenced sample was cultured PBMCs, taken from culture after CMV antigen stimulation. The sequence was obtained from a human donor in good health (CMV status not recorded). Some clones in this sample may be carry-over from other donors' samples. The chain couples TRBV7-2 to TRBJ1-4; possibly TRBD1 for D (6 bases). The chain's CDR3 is CASSRAPGETNEKLFF. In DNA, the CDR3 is TGTGCCAGCAGTCGAGCCCCAGGGGAAACTAATGAAAAACTGTTTTTT.